A selection of T cell receptor beta chains follows, all from one sample in a study of shared clonotypes between healthy human individuals. Measured with immunoSEQ multiplex PCR; TCRdb has only the in-frame clones, and not every one. The top ten hold around 1.8% of the sample, which has some 680,000 clones, 60% to 75% seen once. Sequencing input: memory CD4+ T cells sorted from blood. The receptors come from a woman aged 30 to 39 in good health. Both conserved end residues are part of each CDR3. Fields, in order: V gene, clone size, J gene, D gene, CDR3 protein, CDR3 DNA. The D gene is left open where the match is weak. Clone size appears in some rows only: once, few, many, or a class for an expanded clone.

TRBV5-1	NA	TRBJ2-7	NA	CASRRSGVGSYEQYF	TGCGCCAGCAGACGATCGGGAGTGGGGTCCTACGAGCAGTACTTC
TRBV28	NA	TRBJ2-4	TRBD2	CASSLFGSGRIAKNIQYF	TGTGCCAGCAGTTTATTTGGTAGCGGGAGGATAGCCAAAAACATTCAGTACTTC
TRBV20-1	NA	TRBJ2-1	TRBD1	CSAQDRTGQFF	TGCAGTGCCCAGGACAGGACGGGCCAGTTCTTC
TRBV27	few	TRBJ2-1	NA	CASSFGGTNYNEQFF	TGTGCCAGCAGTTTTGGGGGGACCAATTACAATGAGCAGTTCTTC
TRBV28	NA	TRBJ2-6	NA	CASSLQLTGANVLTF	TGTGCCAGCAGTTTGCAGCTAACTGGGGCCAACGTCCTGACTTTC
TRBV10-2	NA	TRBJ1-1	NA	CASSDRSRGTENTEAFF	TGCGCCAGCAGTGATCGGTCGAGAGGGACGGAGAACACTGAAGCTTTCTTT
TRBV19	NA	TRBJ1-1	NA	CASSPASTGNTEAFF	TGTGCCAGTAGTCCAGCCTCGACGGGGAACACTGAAGCTTTCTTT
TRBV6-1	NA	TRBJ2-1	TRBD2	CASSVWGGAFYNEQFF	TGTGCCAGCAGTGTTTGGGGGGGAGCATTCTACAATGAGCAGTTCTTC
TRBV7-9	once	TRBJ2-3	TRBD2	CASSSLTSGSVNTQYF	TGTGCCAGCAGCTCGTTGACTAGCGGGAGTGTAAATACGCAGTATTTT
TRBV2	NA	TRBJ2-1	TRBD2	CASSRTSGYNEQFF	TGTGCCAGCAGTCGGACTAGCGGATACAATGAGCAGTTCTTC
TRBV2	NA	TRBJ2-7	TRBD1	CASRVTGATTYEQYF	TGTGCCAGCAGGGTAACAGGGGCAACCACCTACGAGCAGTACTTC
TRBV2	NA	TRBJ2-7	NA	CASSDSTAYEQYF	TGTGCCAGCAGTGATTCGACAGCCTACGAGCAGTACTTC
TRBV1	NA	TRBJ2-1	NA	CTSSQERGKYNNEQFF	TGCACCAGCAGCCAAGAACGGGGGAAATACAACAATGAGCAGTTCTTC
TRBV28	NA	TRBJ2-4	TRBD1	CASSPRTGGNIQYF	TGTGCCAGCAGTCCGAGGACAGGGGGAAACATTCAGTACTTC
TRBV10-1	once	TRBJ2-3	NA	CASSDTGTGTDTQYF	TGCGCCAGCAGCGATACAGGGACTGGCACAGATACGCAGTATTTT
TRBV9	NA	TRBJ2-2	NA	CASSVVPAPSGELFF	TGTGCCAGCAGCGTAGTCCCAGCGCCCTCCGGGGAGCTGTTTTTT
TRBV9	few	TRBJ2-3	NA	CASSVAGVHTDTQYF	TGTGCCAGCAGCGTAGCGGGAGTGCACACAGATACGCAGTATTTT
TRBV10-3	once	TRBJ2-7	NA	CAIRQDVATGEQYF	TGTGCCATCAGACAGGACGTTGCAACGGGGGAGCAGTACTTC
TRBV27	NA	TRBJ1-4	NA	CASSLKPNEKLFF	TGTGCCAGCAGTCTCAAACCAAATGAAAAACTGTTTTTT
TRBV5-4	NA	TRBJ1-2	TRBD1	CASNLRGQYYGYTF	TGTGCCAGCAACCTTAGGGGACAGTATTATGGCTACACCTTC
TRBV30	NA	TRBJ2-1	NA	CAWSVQLNEQFF	TGTGCCTGGAGTGTACAGCTTAATGAGCAGTTCTTC
TRBV5-1	NA	TRBJ1-1	NA	CASSLVQGEGTEAFF	TGCGCCAGCAGCTTGGTTCAGGGAGAAGGGACTGAAGCTTTCTTT
TRBV28	NA	TRBJ1-1	NA	CASSPGLGGTEAFF	TGTGCCAGCAGTCCGGGACTCGGTGGCACTGAAGCTTTCTTT
TRBV28	NA	TRBJ2-1	TRBD2	CASSLIAGDLNEQFF	TGTGCCAGCAGTTTAATAGCGGGAGACTTAAATGAGCAGTTCTTC
TRBV29-1	NA	TRBJ2-3	TRBD1	CSVAGTSGQGAAQYF	TGCAGCGTTGCCGGTACCTCGGGACAGGGGGCTGCGCAGTATTTT
TRBV6-5	NA	TRBJ1-1	NA	CASSGNTEAFF	TGTGCCAGCAGTGGAAACACTGAAGCTTTCTTT
TRBV21-1	NA	TRBJ1-1	NA	CASGQGRTEAFF	TGTGCCAGCGGACAGGGAAGGACTGAAGCTTTCTTT